The 7 T cell receptor beta chains below come from one sample, sequenced in a study of immune evolution from preneoplasia to lung adenocarcinoma. Assay: immunoSEQ multiplex PCR; the TCRdb copy retains only in-frame clones and omits some. The sample records roughly 4,700 clones, around 80% being singletons. Material: FFPE adjacent normal lung tissue. The receptors shown here come from a person between 60 and 79 years old with lung adenocarcinoma.

This rearrangement joins TRBV6-1 to TRBJ1-4, with a weak D call TRBD1 (6 bases). The CDR3 sequence is 14 residues long. The germline V and J ends were trimmed by 6 bases and 4 bases, with 12 bases remaining between them. Germline V CDR1 and CDR2: MNHNS, SASEGT. In nucleotides, the CDR3 is TGTGCCAGCAGGGGCGGACAGTTTAATGAAAAACTGTTTTTT. It is translated as CASRGGQFNEKLFF.

The genes are TRBV2 and TRBJ1-1, with 10 bases fitting TRBD1. This CDR3 region has 19 residues. Germline V gene lookup returns CDR1 SNHLY and CDR2 FYNNEI. The junction had 13 bases not matched to a gene; V was cut back by 0 bases and J by 3 bases. For the CDR3, the DNA is TGTGCCAGCAGTGAAGCGCTCCGGGACAGGGGTGGGTTAGACACTGAAGCTTTCTTT. Translating gives CASSEALRDRGGLDTEAFF. Combining the CDR3 with reference TRBV2 and TRBJ1-1 gives the whole variable domain EPEVTQTPSHQVTQMGQEVILRCVPISNHLYFYWYRQILGQKVEFLVSFYNNEISEKSEIFDDQFSVERPDGSNFTLKIRSTKLEDSAMYFCASSEALRDRGGLDTEAFFGQGTRLTVV.

The J gene is TRBJ1-1, the V gene TRBV4-1, with D hard to call. The V and J ends lost 5 bases and 7 bases respectively, with 14 bases between them. CDR1 and CDR2 (germline): MGHRA, YSYEKL. The CDR3 has 13 amino acids. The CDR3 sequence: CASSVGQYDEAFF. DNA for the CDR3: TGCGCCAGCAGCGTAGGTCAGTACGATGAAGCTTTCTTT.

This clone was recorded a few times. The rearrangement joins TRBV4-1 to TRBJ1-6; TRBD1 agrees at 9 bases. The CDR3 loop spans 17 amino acids. V shed 4 bases, J shed 10 bases, and the junction held 14 bases outside the gene matches. CDR1 is MGHRA and CDR2 is YSYEKL in the germline V gene. The CDR3 sequence is CASSLNRDREGGSPLHF. The CDR3 nucleotides read TGCGCCAGCAGCCTAAACCGGGACAGGGAGGGGGGATCACCCCTCCACTTT.

The chain carries TRBV30 and TRBJ1-2; D is uncertain. Germline V lookup: CDR1 GTSNPN, CDR2 SVGIG (reference sequence). CDR3 size: 11 residues. Trimming took 3 bases from V and 2 from J, leaving 4 bases between them. CDR3 region: CAWRENYGYTF. CDR3 bases: TGTGCCTGGAGAGAGAACTATGGCTACACCTTC.

This chain joins TRBV5-6 and TRBJ2-3; TRBD2 matches 10 bases. After removal of 3 bases from V and 13 bases from J, the junction contained 5 bases not matched to a gene. Germline lookup yields CDR1 SGHDT and CDR2 YYEEEE. CDR3 length: 12 amino acids. CDR3 protein: CASSYLAGEEYF. As DNA, the CDR3 is TGTGCCAGCAGCTATCTAGCGGGGGAGGAGTATTTT.

The rearrangement links TRBV4-2 to TRBJ2-2; no clear D. The CDR3 extends over 15 amino acids. Germline CDR1 reads LGHNA; CDR2 reads YNFKEQ. V gave up 0 bases and J gave up 1 base, with 6 bases separating them. DNA of the CDR3: TGTGCCAGCAGCCAAGATCATGAGAACACCGGGGAGCTGTTTTTT. Protein sequence: CASSQDHENTGELFF.